This T cell receptor beta chain comes out of a study of blood T cell repertoires in COVID-19. Study overall: The samples span acute and convalescent COVID-19 from the United States, Italy and Spain. PBMCs, B-cell-depleted T cells, or T cells provided the cDNA or gDNA that made up the material.

The assay was immunoSEQ multiplex PCR, and TCRdb's table has in-frame clones only and misses some. In the table there are 150,000 to 200,000 clones, more than 80% of which are singletons. Unmatched junction bases numbered 7, after V lost 3 bases and J lost 1 base. The CDR3 runs 15 residues. Germline V gene lookup returns CDR1 DFQATT and CDR2 SNEGSKA (reference sequence). The chain recombines TRBV20-1 with TRBJ2-3; TRBD1 matches at 7 bases. This sequence was found in a man aged 45 to 65 with acute or convalescent COVID-19. The specimen was peripheral blood. The CDR3 region has the DNA TGCAGTGCTAGTAAGCAGGGGGACGGCACAGATACGCAGTATTTT. Its protein product is CSASKQGDGTDTQYF.